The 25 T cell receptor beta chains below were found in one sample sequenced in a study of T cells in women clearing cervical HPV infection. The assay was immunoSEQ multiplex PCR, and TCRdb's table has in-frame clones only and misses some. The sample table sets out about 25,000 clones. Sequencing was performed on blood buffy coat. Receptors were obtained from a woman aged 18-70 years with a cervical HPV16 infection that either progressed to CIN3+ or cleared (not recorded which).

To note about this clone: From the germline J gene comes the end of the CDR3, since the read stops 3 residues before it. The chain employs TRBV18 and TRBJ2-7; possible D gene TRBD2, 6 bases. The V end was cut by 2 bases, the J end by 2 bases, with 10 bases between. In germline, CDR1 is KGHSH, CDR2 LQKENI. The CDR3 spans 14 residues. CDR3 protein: CASSPRRVAYEQYF. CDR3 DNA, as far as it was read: TGTGCCAGCTCACCAAGGAGGGTCGCCTACGAG.

The DNA read from the CDR3 is TGTGCCAGCAGTGAAGCGGGGGGGACTTCCTACGAG. Its protein product is CASSEAGGTSYE. The full-length CDR3 reads as CASSEAGGTSYEQYF. V and J are TRBV6-1 and TRBJ2-7; TRBD2 matches at 7 bases. Sequencing ends 3 residues short of the CDR3 end; the germline J gene provides the rest. V dropped 0 bases and J dropped 1; count of bases not matched to a gene: 3. The CDR3 totals 15 residues. The germline gives CDR1 MNHNS, CDR2 SASEGT.

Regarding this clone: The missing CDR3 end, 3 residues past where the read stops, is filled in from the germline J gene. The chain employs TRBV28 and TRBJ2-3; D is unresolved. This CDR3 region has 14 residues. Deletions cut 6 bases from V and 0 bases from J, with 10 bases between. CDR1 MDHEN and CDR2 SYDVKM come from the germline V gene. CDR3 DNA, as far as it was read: TGTGCCAGCAGCCTCGCGGTTAGCACAGATACG. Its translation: CASSLAVSTDT. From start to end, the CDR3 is CASSLAVSTDTQYF.

Here the CDR3 reads CSATRTGSLNEKLFF. CDR3 DNA (partial): TGCAGTGCTACAAGGACAGGGAGTCTTAATGAAAAA. The rearrangement links TRBV20-1 to TRBJ1-4; 8 nucleotides line up with TRBD1. The sequence runs out 3 residues before the end of the CDR3; the remainder is reconstructed from the germline J gene. Germline V gives CDR1 DFQATT, CDR2 SNEGSKA (reference sequence). Trimming at V came to 4 bases and at J to 4 bases, leaving 8 bases not matched to a gene. This CDR3 region has 15 residues.

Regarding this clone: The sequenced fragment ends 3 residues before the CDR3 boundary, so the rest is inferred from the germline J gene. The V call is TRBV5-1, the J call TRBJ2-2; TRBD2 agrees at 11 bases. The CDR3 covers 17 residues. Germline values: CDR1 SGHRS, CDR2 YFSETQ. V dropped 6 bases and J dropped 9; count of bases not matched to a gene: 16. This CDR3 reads CASTFSGLADLHRELFF. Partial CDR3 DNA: TGCGCCAGCACCTTCTCGGGACTAGCGGACCTACACCGGGAG.

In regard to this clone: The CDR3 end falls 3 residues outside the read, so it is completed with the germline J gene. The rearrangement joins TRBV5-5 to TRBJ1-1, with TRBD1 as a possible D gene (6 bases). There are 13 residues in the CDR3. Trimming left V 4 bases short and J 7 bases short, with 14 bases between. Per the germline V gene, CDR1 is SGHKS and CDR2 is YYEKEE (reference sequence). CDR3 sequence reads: CASSVPGQSEAFF. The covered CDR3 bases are TGTGCCAGCAGCGTTCCGGGACAAAGTGAA.

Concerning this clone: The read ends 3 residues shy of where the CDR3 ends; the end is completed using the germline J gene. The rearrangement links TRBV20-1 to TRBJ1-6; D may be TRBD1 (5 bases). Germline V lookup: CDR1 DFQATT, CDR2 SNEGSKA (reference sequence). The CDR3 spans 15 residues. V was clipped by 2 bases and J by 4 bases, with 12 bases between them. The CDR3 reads CSARSGGGYNSPLHF. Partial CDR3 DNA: TGCAGTGCTAGAAGCGGGGGAGGGTATAATTCACCC.

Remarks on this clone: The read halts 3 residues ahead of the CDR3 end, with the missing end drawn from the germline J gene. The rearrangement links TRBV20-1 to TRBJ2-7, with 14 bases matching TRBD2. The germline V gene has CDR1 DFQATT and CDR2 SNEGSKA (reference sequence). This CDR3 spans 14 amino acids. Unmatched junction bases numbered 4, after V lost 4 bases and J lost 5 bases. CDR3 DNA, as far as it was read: TGCAGTGCTACCGGGACTAGCGGGGGTAACGAG. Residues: CSATGTSGGNE. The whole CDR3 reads CSATGTSGGNEQYF.

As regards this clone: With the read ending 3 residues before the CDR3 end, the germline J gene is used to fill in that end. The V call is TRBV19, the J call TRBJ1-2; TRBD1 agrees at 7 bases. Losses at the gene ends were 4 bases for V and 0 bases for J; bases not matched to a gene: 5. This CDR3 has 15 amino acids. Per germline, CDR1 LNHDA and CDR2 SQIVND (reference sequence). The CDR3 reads CASSTGGTSNYGYTF. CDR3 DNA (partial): TGTGCCAGTAGTACAGGGGGGACTTCTAACTATGGC.

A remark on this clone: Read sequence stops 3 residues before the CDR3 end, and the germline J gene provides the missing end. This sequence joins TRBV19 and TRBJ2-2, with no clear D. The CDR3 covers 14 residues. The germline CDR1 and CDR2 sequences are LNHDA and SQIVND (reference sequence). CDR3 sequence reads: CASSEGTTNEKLFF. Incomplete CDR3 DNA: TGTGCCAGTAGTGAAGGCACCACTAATGAAAAG.

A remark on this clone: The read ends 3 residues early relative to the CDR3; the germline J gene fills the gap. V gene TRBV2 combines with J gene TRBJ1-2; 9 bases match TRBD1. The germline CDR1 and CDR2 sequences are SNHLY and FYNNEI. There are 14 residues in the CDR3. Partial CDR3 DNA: TGTGCCAGCAGTCTACCGGGACAGGGTGGCGGC. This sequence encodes CASSLPGQGGG. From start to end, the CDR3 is CASSLPGQGGGYTF.

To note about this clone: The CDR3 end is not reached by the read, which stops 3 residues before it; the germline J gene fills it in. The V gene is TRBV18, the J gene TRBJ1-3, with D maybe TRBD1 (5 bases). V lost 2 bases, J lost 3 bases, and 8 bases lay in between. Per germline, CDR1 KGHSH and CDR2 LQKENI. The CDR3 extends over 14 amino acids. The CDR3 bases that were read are TGTGCCAGCTCACCAACGAGGGGTGGAAACACC. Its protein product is CASSPTRGGNT. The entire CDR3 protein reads CASSPTRGGNTIYF.

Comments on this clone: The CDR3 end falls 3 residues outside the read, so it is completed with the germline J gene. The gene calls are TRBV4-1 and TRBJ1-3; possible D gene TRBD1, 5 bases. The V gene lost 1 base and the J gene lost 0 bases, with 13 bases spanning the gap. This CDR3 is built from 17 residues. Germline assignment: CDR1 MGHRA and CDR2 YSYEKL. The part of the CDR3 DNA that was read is TGCGCCAGCAGCCAAGGAATGCAGGGCGGCTCTGGAAACACC. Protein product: CASSQGMQGGSGNT. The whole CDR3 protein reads CASSQGMQGGSGNTIYF.

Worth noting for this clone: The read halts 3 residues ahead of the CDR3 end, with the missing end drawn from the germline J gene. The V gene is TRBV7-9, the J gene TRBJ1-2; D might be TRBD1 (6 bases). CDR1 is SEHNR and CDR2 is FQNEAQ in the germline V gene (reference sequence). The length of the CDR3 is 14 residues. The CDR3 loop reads CASSHKDRNFDYTF. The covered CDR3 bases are TGTGCCAGCAGCCACAAAGACAGGAACTTCGAC.

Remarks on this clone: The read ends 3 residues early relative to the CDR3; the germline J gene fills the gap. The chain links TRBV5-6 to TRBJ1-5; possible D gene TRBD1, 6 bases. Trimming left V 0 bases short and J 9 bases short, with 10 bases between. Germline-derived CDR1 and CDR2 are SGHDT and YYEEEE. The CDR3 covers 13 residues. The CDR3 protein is CASSLGGQRPQHF. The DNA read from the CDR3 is TGTGCCAGCAGCTTGGGGGGACAACGGCCC.

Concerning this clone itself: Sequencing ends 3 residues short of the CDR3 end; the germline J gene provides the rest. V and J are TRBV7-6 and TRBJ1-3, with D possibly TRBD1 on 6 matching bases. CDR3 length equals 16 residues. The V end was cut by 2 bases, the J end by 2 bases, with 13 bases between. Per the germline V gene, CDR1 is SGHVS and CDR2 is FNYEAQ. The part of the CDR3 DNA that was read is TGTGCCAGCAGCTTATTCACAGGGTTTCCTGGAAACACC. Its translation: CASSLFTGFPGNT. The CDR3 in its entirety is CASSLFTGFPGNTIYF.

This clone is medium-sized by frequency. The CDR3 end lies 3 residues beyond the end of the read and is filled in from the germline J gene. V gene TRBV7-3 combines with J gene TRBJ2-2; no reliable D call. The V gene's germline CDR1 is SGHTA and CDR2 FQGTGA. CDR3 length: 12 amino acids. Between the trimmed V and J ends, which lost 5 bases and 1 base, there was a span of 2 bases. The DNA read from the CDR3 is TGTGCCAGCAGCCGGAACACCGGGGAG. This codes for CASSRNTGE. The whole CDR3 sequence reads CASSRNTGELFF.

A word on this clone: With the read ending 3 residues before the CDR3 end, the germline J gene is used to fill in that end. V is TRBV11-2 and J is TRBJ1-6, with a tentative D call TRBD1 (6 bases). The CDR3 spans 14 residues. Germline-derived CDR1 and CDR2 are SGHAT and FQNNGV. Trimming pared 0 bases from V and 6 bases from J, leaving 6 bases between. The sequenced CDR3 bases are TGTGCCAGCAGCTTAGACAGGGGTAATTCACCC. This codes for CASSLDRGNSP. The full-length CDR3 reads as CASSLDRGNSPLHF.

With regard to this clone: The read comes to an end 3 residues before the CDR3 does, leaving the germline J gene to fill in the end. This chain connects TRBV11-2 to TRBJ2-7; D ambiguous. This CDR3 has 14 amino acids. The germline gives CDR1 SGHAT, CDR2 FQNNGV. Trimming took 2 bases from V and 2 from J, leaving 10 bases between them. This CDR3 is CASSLNQDTYEQYF. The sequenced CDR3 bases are TGTGCCAGCAGCTTAAATCAGGATACCTACGAG. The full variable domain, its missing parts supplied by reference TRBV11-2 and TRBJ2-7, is EAGVAQSPRYKIIEKRQSVAFWCNPISGHATLYWYQQILGQGPKLLIQFQNNGVVDDSQLPKDRFSAERLKGVDSTLKIQPAKLEDSAVYLCASSLNQDTYEQYFGPGTRLTVT.

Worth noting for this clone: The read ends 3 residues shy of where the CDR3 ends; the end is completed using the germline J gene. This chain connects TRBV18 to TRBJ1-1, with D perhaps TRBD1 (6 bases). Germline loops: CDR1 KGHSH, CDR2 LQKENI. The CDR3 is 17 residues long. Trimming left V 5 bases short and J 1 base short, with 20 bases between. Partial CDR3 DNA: TGTGCCAGCTCATCGCTCTTGGGGGCGACCTCGAACACTGAA. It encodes CASSSLLGATSNTE. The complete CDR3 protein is CASSSLLGATSNTEAFF.

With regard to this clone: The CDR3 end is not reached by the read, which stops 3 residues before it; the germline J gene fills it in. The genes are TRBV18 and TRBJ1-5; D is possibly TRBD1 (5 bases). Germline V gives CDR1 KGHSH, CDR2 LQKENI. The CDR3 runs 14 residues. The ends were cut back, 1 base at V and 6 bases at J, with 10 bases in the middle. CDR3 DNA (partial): TGTGCCAGCTCACCACTCCAGGGAGGTCAGCCC. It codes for CASSPLQGGQP. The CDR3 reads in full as CASSPLQGGQPQHF.

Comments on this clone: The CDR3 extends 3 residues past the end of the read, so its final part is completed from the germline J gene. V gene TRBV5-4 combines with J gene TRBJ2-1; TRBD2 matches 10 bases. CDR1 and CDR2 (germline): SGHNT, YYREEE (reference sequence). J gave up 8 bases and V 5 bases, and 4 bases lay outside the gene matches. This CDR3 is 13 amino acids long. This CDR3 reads CASRTSGVDEQFF. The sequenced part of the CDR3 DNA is TGTGCCAGCAGAACTAGCGGGGTCGATGAG.

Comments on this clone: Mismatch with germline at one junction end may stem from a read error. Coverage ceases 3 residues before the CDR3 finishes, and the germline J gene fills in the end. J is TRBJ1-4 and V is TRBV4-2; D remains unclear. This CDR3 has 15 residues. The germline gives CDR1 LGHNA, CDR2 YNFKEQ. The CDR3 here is CASSQDPEHNEKLFF. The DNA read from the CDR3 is TGCGCCAGCAGCCAAGACCCCGAACATAATGAAAAA.

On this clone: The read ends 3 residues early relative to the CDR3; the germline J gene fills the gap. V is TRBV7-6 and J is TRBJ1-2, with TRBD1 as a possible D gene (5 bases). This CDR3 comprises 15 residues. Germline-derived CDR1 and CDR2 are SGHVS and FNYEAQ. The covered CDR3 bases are TGTGCCAGCAGCCTTAGCGGGGGAGTCTACAATGAC. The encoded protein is CASSLSGGVYND. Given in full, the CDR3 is CASSLSGGVYNDYTF. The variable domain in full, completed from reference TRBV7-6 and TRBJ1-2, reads GAGVSQSPRYKVTKRGQDVALRCDPISGHVSLYWYRQALGQGPEFLTYFNYEAQQDKSGLPNDRFSAERPEGSISTLTIQRTEQRDSAMYRCASSLSGGVYNDYTFGSGTRLTVV.

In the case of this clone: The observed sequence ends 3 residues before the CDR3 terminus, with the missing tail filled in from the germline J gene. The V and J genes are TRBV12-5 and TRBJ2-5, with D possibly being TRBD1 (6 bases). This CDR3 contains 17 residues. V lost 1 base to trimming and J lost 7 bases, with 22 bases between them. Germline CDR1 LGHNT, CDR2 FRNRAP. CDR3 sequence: CASGLGVADSRRMTQYF. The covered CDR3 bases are TGTGCTAGTGGTTTGGGGGTCGCGGACAGCCGAAGAATGACC. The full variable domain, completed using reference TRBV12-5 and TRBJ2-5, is DARVTQTPRHKVTEMGQEVTMRCQPILGHNTVFWYRQTMMQGLELLAYFRNRAPLDDSGMPKDRFSAEMPDATLATLKIQPSEPRDSAVYFCASGLGVADSRRMTQYFGPGTRLLVL.